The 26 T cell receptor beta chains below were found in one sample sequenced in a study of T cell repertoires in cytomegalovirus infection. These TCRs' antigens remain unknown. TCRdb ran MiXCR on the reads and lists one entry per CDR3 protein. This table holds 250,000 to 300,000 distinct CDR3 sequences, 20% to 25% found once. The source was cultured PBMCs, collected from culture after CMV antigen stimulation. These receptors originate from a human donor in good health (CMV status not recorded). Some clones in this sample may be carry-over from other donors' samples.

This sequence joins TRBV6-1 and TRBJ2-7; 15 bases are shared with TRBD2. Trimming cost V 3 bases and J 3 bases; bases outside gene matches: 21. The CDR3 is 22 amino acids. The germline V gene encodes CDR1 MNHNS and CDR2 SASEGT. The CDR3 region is CASSESGPPGTSGRTRRYEQYF. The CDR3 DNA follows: TGTGCCAGCAGTGAGAGCGGACCCCCCGGGACTAGCGGGAGGACCCGACGCTACGAGCAGTACTTC.

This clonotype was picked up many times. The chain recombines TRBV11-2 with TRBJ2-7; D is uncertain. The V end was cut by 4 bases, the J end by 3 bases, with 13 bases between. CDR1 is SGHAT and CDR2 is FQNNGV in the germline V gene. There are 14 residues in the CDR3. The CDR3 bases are TGTGCCAGCAGCTCAGACCCGTTCAGCTACGAGCAGTACGTC. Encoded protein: CASSSDPFSYEQYV.

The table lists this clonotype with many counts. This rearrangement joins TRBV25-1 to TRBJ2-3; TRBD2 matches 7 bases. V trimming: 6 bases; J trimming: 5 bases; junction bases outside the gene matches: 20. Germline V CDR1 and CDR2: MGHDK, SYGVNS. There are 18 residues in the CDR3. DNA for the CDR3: TGTGCCAGCAGCTCCTCCTCCTGGGGGGAGGGCATGGGAGATACGCAGTATTTT. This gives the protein CASSSSSWGEGMGDTQYF.

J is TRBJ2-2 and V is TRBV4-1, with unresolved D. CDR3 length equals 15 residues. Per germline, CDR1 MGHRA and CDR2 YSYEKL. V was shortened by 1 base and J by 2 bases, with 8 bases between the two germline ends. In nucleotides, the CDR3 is TGCGCCAGCAGCCAAGTTGCGAGAAACACCGGGGAGCTGTTTTTT. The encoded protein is CASSQVARNTGELFF.

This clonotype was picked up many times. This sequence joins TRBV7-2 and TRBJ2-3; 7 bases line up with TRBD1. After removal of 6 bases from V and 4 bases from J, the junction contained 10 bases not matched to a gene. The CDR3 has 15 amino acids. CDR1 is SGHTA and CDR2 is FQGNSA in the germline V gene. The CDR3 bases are TGTGCCAGCAGGCGACAGGGTCCAAGTCCAGATACGCAGTATTTT. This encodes CASRRQGPSPDTQYF.

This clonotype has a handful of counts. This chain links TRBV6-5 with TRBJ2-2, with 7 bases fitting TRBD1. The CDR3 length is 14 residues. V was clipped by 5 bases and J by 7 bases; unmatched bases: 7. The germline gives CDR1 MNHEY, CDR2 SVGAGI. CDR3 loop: CASSPTGYGGELFF. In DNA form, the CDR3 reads TGTGCCAGCAGTCCGACAGGGTACGGCGGGGAGCTGTTTTTT.

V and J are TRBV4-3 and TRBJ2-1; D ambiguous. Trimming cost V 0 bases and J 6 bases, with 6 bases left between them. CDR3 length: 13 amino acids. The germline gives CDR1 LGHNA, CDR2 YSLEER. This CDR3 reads CASSQDQFNEQFF. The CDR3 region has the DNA TGCGCCAGCAGCCAAGATCAATTCAATGAGCAGTTCTTC.

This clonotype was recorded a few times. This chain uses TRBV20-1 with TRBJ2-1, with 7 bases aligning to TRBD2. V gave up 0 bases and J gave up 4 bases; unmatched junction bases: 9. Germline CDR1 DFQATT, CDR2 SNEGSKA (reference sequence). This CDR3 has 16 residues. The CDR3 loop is CSARDLRLALYNEQFF. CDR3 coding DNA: TGCAGTGCTAGAGATTTGAGACTAGCCCTATACAATGAGCAGTTCTTC.

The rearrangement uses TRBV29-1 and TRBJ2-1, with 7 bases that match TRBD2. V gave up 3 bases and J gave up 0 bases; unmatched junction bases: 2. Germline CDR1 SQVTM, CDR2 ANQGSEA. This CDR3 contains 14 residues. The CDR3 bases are TGCAGCGTTGAGCTAGCGGTCTCCTACAATGAGCAGTTCTTC. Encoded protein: CSVELAVSYNEQFF.

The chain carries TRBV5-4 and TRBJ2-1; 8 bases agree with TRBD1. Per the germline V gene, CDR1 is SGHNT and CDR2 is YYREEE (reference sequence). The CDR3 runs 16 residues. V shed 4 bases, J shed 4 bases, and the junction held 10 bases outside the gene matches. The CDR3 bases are TGTGCCAGCAGCCCCGACGGACAGGGACGGTACAATGAGCAGTTCTTC. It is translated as CASSPDGQGRYNEQFF.

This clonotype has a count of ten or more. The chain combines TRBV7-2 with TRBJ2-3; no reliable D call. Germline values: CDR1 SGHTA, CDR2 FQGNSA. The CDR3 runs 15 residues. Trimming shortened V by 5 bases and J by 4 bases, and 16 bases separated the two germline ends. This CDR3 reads CASSLLWQAPDTQYF. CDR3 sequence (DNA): TGTGCCAGCAGCCTCCTTTGGCAGGCTCCAGATACGCAGTATTTT.

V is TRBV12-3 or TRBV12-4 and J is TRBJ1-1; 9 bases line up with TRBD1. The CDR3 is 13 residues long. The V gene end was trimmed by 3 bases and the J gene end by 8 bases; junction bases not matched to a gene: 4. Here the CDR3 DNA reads TGTGCCAGCAGTTTGTGGGACAGGGAAGAAGCTTTCTTT. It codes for CASSLWDREEAFF.

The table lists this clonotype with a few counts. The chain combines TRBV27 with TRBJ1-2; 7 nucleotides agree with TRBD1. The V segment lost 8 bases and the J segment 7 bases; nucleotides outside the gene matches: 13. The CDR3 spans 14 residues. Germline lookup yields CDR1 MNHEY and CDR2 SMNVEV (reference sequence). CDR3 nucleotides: TGTGCCAGCGCGGGACAGCCCGTACTGGGTGGCTACACCTTC. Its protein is CASAGQPVLGGYTF.

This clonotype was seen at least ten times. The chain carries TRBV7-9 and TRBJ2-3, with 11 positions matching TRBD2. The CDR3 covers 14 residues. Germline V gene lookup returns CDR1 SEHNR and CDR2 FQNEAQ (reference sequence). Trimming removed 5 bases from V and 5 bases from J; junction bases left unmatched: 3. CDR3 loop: CASSRTSGGDTQYF. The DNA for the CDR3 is TGTGCCAGCAGCCGAACTAGCGGGGGAGATACGCAGTATTTT.

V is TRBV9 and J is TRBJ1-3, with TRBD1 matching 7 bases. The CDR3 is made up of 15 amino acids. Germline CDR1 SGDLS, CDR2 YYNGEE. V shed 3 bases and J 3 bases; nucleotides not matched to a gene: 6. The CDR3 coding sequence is TGTGCCAGCAGCGCCGGACAGGCACTTGGAAACACCATATATTTT. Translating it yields CASSAGQALGNTIYF.

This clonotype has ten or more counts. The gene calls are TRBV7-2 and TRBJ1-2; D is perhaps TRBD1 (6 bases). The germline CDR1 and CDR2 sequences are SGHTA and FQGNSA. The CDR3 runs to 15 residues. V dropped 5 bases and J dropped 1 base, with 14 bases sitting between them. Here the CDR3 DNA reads TGTGCCAGCAGCCCCCGGACAGCAATTAACTATGGCTACACCTTC. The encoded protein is CASSPRTAINYGYTF.

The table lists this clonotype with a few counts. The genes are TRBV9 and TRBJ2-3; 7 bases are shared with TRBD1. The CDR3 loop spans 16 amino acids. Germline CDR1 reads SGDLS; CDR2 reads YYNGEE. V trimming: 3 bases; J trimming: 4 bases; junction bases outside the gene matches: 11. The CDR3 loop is CASSAVSGTGADTQYF. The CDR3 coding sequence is TGTGCCAGCAGCGCCGTTTCAGGTACAGGGGCAGATACGCAGTATTTT.

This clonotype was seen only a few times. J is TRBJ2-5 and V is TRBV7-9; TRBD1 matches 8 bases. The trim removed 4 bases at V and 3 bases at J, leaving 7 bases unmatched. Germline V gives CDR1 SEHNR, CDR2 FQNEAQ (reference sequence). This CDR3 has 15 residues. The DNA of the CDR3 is TGTGCCAGCAGCTCCCTGGGACAGGCGGAAGAGACCCAGTACTTC. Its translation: CASSSLGQAEETQYF.

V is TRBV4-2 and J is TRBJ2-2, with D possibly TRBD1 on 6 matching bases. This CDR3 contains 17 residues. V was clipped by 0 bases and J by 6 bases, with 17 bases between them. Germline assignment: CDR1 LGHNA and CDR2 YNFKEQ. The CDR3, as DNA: TGTGCCAGCAGCCAAGAGGGGGCCACGAGATCCTCCGGGGAGCTGTTTTTT. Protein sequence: CASSQEGATRSSGELFF.

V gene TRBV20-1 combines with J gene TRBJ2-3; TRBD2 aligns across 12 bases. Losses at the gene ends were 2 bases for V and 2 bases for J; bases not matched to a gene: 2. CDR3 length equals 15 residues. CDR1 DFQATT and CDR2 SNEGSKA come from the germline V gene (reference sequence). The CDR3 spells CSARLAGGSTDTQYF. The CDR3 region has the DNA TGCAGTGCTAGACTAGCGGGAGGGTCCACAGATACGCAGTATTTT.

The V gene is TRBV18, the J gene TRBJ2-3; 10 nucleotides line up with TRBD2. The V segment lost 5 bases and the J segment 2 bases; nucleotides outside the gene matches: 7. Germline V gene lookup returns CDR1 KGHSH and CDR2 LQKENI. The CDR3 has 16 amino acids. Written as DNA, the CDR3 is TGTGCCAGCTCAAGCGTAGCGGGAGGCCCCACAGATACGCAGTATTTT. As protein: CASSSVAGGPTDTQYF.

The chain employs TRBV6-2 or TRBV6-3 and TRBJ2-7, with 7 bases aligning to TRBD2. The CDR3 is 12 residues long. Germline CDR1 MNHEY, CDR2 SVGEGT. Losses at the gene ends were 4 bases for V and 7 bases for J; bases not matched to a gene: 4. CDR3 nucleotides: TGTGCCAGCAGTTCGGCTAGCGGAGAGCAGTACGTC. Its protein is CASSSASGEQYV.

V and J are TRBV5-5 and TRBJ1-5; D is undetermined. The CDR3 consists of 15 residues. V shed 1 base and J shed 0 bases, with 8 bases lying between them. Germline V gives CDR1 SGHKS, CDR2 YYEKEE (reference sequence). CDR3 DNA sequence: TGTGCCAGCAGCTTGCCCGGGATTAGCAATCAGCCCCAGCATTTT. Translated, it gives CASSLPGISNQPQHF.

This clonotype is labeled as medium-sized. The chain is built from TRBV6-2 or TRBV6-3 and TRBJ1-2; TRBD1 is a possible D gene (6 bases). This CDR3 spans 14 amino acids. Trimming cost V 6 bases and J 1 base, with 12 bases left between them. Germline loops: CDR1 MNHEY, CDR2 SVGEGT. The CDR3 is CASRSRDINYGYTF. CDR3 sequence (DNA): TGTGCCAGCAGGAGCCGGGACATTAACTATGGCTACACCTTC.

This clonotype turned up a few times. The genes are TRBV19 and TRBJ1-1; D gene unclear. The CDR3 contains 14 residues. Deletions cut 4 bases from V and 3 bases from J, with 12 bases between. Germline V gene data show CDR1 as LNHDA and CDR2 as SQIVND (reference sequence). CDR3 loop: CASSTIGGYTEAFF. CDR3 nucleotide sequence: TGTGCCAGTAGTACCATAGGTGGCTACACTGAAGCTTTCTTT.

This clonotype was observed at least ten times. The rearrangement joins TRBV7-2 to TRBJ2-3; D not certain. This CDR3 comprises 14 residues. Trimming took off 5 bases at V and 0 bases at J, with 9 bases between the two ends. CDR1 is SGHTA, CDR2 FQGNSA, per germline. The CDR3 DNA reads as TGTGCCAGCAGCCTAGGAATAAGCACAGATACGCAGTATTTT. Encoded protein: CASSLGISTDTQYF.